These T cell receptor beta chains were read from a single sample in a study of T-cell memory formation after mild COVID-19. MiXCR was run by TCRdb on the 5' RACE reads, yielding one entry per CDR3 protein. The table includes approximately 500,000 distinct CDR3 sequences, roughly 25% detected once. The sequenced material came from PBMCs or a T cell subset sorted from them (not recorded which). Receptor source: an adult woman who had mild COVID-19 (a few samples of this study predate the infection). Cell type and time point are not known. Each CDR3 is given with its conserved first and last residue. D genes are given only for firm matches. Expanded clones get a size class; other rows say once, few or many, or leave the size out.

.,TRBJ2-5,TRBV12-3/TRBV12-4,few,CASSYGTQETQYF,TGTGCCAGCAGCTATGGGACGCAGGAGACCCAGTACTTC
.,TRBJ2-5,TRBV7-3,.,CASSPGTRIGTQYF,TGTGCCAGCAGCCCCGGGACACGGATAGGGACCCAGTACTTC
.,TRBJ2-5,TRBV7-2,few,CASSLYPPSGETQYF,TGTGCCAGCAGCTTATACCCCCCCTCTGGGGAGACCCAGTACTTC
TRBD1,TRBJ1-1,TRBV5-1,few,CASSQGVGWNTEAFF,TGCGCCAGCAGCCAGGGGGTTGGATGGAACACTGAAGCTTTCTTT
.,TRBJ2-2,TRBV19,few,CASSIGPRGTGELFF,TGTGCCAGTAGTATCGGCCCCCGTGGCACCGGGGAGCTGTTTTTT
TRBD2,TRBJ2-3,TRBV4-3,.,CASSQAETSGASTDTQYF,TGCGCCAGCAGCCAAGCGGAGACTAGCGGGGCTAGCACAGATACGCAGTATTTT
.,TRBJ1-2,TRBV5-1,few,CASSEAAANYGYTF,TGCGCCAGCAGCGAGGCAGCGGCTAACTATGGCTACACCTTC
.,TRBJ2-6,TRBV18,few,CASSIGQSSGANVLTF,TGTGCCAGCTCAATCGGACAGTCCTCTGGGGCCAACGTCCTGACTTTC
.,TRBJ2-2,TRBV27,.,CASSFAGAVTGELFF,TGTGCCAGCAGTTTTGCGGGGGCGGTAACCGGGGAGCTGTTTTTT
.,TRBJ2-3,TRBV11-3,.,CASSLSFGGIPDTQYF,TGTGCCAGCAGCTTATCGTTCGGAGGGATCCCCGATACGCAGTATTTT